Detailed here is one TCR beta chain. Its target antigen remains unknown. Base qualities are not provided; no much larger clone lies one nucleotide away. The data stem from a study of control samples from healthy donors and cancer patients (dated by TCRdb to about 2020). CDR1 and CDR2 (MNHEY, SVGEGT) derive from the germline V gene. The germline V and J ends show losses of 5 bases and 0 bases respectively, and no gene match explains 6 bases of the junction. The CDR3 measures 15 amino acids from cysteine to phenylalanine. Just the 45-base CDR3 DNA is kept, in frame starting at base 1. Libraries came from the immunoSEQ multiplex PCR assay. TCRdb's version of the immuneACCESS table is confined to in-frame rearrangements and falls short of the full clone set. An unresolved V gene accounts for under half of the shortfall where checked; the remainder is of unknown origin. A total of around 180,000 clones appear in this sample, 75% to 95% of them only once. The biggest ten clones account for 2% to 2.5% of the sample.

The receptor chain draws on TRBV6-2 or TRBV6-3 and TRBJ1-1, with 7 junctional bases fitting TRBD1. The sequence was collected from a middle-aged woman in good health. Sample: blood. The DNA reads TGTGCCAGCAGTCGACCCGGGACAGTGAACACTGAAGCTTTCTTT. Translated, this is CASSRPGTVNTEAFF.